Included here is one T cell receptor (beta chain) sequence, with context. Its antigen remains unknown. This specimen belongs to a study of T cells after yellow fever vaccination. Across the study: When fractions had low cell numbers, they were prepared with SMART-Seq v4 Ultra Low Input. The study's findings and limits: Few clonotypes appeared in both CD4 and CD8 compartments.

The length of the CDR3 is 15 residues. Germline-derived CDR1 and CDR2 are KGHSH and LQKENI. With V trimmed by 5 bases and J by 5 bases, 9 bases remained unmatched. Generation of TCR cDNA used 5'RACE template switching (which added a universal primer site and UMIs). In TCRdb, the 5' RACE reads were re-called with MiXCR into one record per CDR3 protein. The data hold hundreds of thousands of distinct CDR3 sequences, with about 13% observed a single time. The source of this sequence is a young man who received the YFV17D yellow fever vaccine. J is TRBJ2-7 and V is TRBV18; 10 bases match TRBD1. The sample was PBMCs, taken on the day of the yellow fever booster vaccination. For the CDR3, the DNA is TGTGCCAGCTCAAAACAGACAGGGGGCAACGACGAGCAGTACTTC. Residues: CASSKQTGGNDEQYF.